This paragraph covers one T cell receptor (beta chain) sequence. What it binds is unknown. The data originate from a study of cytomegalovirus exposure and HLA in healthy donors. Study as a whole: Findings of an earlier analysis included around 100 million unique TCR beta sequences from 170 million or so T cells. Study findings and constraints: Versus the approximately 700-donor mean, an Asian-associated ancestry cluster reportedly showed fewer N-insertions in a later analysis. Cytomegalovirus-associated TCR beta chains were listed, numbering under 200.

Donors in the study were healthy people who gave bone marrow. In the PCR, 60 Vbeta and 13 Jbeta primers were used. Sequencing used immunoSEQ multiplex PCR; TCRdb keeps in-frame clones, though not all of them. The table has some 130,000 clones, roughly 78% seen once; the top ten hold 5% to 8.5%. Sequenced material: PBMCs. This TCR derives from a man in his forties or fifties in good health and CMV-seropositive.

The CDR3 is CSETQLAGVETQYF. The CDR3 DNA reads as TGCAGCGAGACCCAGCTAGCGGGAGTGGAGACCCAGTACTTC. This chain links TRBV29-1 with TRBJ2-5; 10 nucleotides align to TRBD2. Germline V gene sequence: CDR1 SQVTM, CDR2 ANQGSEA. The junction had 10 bases not matched to a gene; V was cut back by 7 bases and J by 5 bases. This CDR3 comprises 14 residues.